The rows below give T cell receptor beta chains drawn from one sample of a study of blood T cell repertoires in COVID-19. Sequencing used immunoSEQ multiplex PCR; TCRdb keeps in-frame clones, though not all of them. The sample holds more than 150,000 clones, just under 80% seen once. The sample comprised peripheral blood. The receptors were gathered from a woman over 75 with active or convalescent COVID-19. CDR3s include the opening cysteine and the closing phenylalanine or tryptophan. The D gene is left open where the match is weak. Clone size is given for some rows only: seen once, a few or many times, or a class if the clone is expanded.

clone size: few; V gene: TRBV4-1; J gene: TRBJ1-3; D gene: TRBD1; CDR3 protein: CASSQLTGLGNTIYF; CDR3 DNA: TGCGCCAGCAGCCAATTGACAGGGCTTGGAAACACCATATATTTT
clone size: -; V gene: TRBV12-3/TRBV12-4; J gene: TRBJ1-2; D gene: -; CDR3 protein: CASSSTGIISYTF; CDR3 DNA: TGTGCCAGCAGCTCCACCGGTATAATCTCCTACACCTTC
clone size: -; V gene: TRBV10-3; J gene: TRBJ2-7; D gene: TRBD1; CDR3 protein: CATPDRIRGEQYF; CDR3 DNA: TGTGCCACACCGGACAGGATCCGAGGCGAGCAGTACTTC
clone size: -; V gene: TRBV5-8; J gene: TRBJ1-5; D gene: TRBD1; CDR3 protein: CASRPRTGRNQPQHF; CDR3 DNA: TGTGCCAGCAGGCCGCGGACAGGGAGGAATCAGCCCCAGCATTTT
clone size: -; V gene: TRBV6-5; J gene: TRBJ1-2; D gene: TRBD1; CDR3 protein: CATRTGQGEDTF; CDR3 DNA: TGTGCCACCCGAACAGGACAGGGTGAGGACACCTTC
clone size: -; V gene: TRBV9; J gene: TRBJ2-3; D gene: -; CDR3 protein: CASSVALGQGNPDTQYF; CDR3 DNA: TGTGCCAGCAGCGTAGCTCTCGGACAAGGGAATCCAGATACGCAGTATTTT
clone size: -; V gene: TRBV5-4; J gene: TRBJ2-7; D gene: TRBD2; CDR3 protein: CASSSGLAASIYEQYF; CDR3 DNA: TGTGCCAGCAGCAGCGGACTAGCGGCTTCCATCTACGAGCAGTACTTC
clone size: -; V gene: TRBV6-2/TRBV6-3; J gene: TRBJ1-3; D gene: -; CDR3 protein: CASSTPGLGNTIYF; CDR3 DNA: TGTGCCAGCAGTACCCCAGGGTTGGGTAACACCATATATTTT
clone size: -; V gene: TRBV20-1; J gene: TRBJ2-1; D gene: -; CDR3 protein: CSASAGPSLYNEQFF; CDR3 DNA: TGCAGTGCTAGTGCAGGGCCGAGCTTATACAATGAGCAGTTCTTC
clone size: few; V gene: TRBV6-5; J gene: TRBJ1-3; D gene: -; CDR3 protein: CASSLQGTGNTIYF; CDR3 DNA: TGTGCCAGCAGCCTACAGGGAACTGGAAACACCATATATTTT
clone size: -; V gene: TRBV11-2; J gene: TRBJ2-5; D gene: -; CDR3 protein: CASSFSAGTETQYF; CDR3 DNA: TGTGCCAGCAGCTTTTCGGCGGGGACGGAGACCCAGTACTTC
clone size: -; V gene: TRBV9; J gene: TRBJ1-1; D gene: TRBD1; CDR3 protein: CASSARTGPETEAFF; CDR3 DNA: TGTGCCAGCAGCGCTAGGACAGGGCCGGAGACTGAAGCTTTCTTT
clone size: -; V gene: TRBV28; J gene: TRBJ1-2; D gene: -; CDR3 protein: CASSRRGSYGYTF; CDR3 DNA: TGTGCCAGCAGTCGAAGGGGGAGCTATGGCTACACCTTC
clone size: -; V gene: TRBV10-2; J gene: TRBJ1-6; D gene: -; CDR3 protein: CASRTSQEYNSPLHF; CDR3 DNA: TGCGCCAGCAGGACATCGCAAGAATATAATTCACCCCTCCACTTT
clone size: once; V gene: TRBV20-1; J gene: TRBJ2-3; D gene: -; CDR3 protein: CSARDGDTQYF; CDR3 DNA: TGCAGTGCTAGAGACGGAGATACGCAGTATTTT
clone size: few; V gene: TRBV28; J gene: TRBJ1-2; D gene: -; CDR3 protein: CASKEGGNYGYTF; CDR3 DNA: TGTGCCTCCAAGGAGGGCGGCAACTATGGCTACACCTTC
clone size: -; V gene: TRBV29-1; J gene: TRBJ2-5; D gene: TRBD2; CDR3 protein: CSVRGGGYQETQYF; CDR3 DNA: TGCAGCGTTAGGGGCGGGGGTTACCAAGAGACCCAGTACTTC
clone size: -; V gene: TRBV3-1/TRBV3-2; J gene: TRBJ1-2; D gene: TRBD1; CDR3 protein: CASSRQGAANYGYTF; CDR3 DNA: TGTGCCAGCAGCCGACAGGGAGCGGCTAACTATGGCTACACCTTC
clone size: -; V gene: TRBV4-2; J gene: TRBJ2-5; D gene: -; CDR3 protein: CASSQGLLTQETQYF; CDR3 DNA: TGTGCCAGCAGCCAAGGGCTTCTCACCCAAGAGACCCAGTACTTC
clone size: -; V gene: TRBV4-3; J gene: TRBJ1-1; D gene: -; CDR3 protein: CASSQERGSQKNTEAFF; CDR3 DNA: TGCGCCAGCAGCCAAGAACGAGGCTCCCAGAAGAACACTGAAGCTTTCTTT
clone size: -; V gene: TRBV4-2; J gene: TRBJ1-2; D gene: -; CDR3 protein: CASSQAAGERDGYTF; CDR3 DNA: TGTGCCAGCAGCCAAGCCGCAGGGGAGAGGGATGGCTACACCTTC
clone size: -; V gene: TRBV28; J gene: TRBJ1-6; D gene: TRBD1; CDR3 protein: CASSSTLTGDLNSPLHF; CDR3 DNA: TGTGCCAGCAGTTCCACCTTGACAGGGGACCTCAATTCACCCCTCCACTTT
clone size: once; V gene: TRBV5-1; J gene: TRBJ2-5; D gene: TRBD2; CDR3 protein: CASSPWGGRETQYF; CDR3 DNA: TGCGCCAGCAGCCCCTGGGGGGGAAGGGAGACCCAGTACTTC
clone size: once; V gene: TRBV2; J gene: TRBJ2-3; D gene: -; CDR3 protein: CASSPGATDTQYF; CDR3 DNA: TGTGCCTCCTCCCCGGGTGCCACAGATACGCAGTATTTT
clone size: -; V gene: TRBV30; J gene: TRBJ2-7; D gene: -; CDR3 protein: CAWSIGVSYEQYF; CDR3 DNA: TGTGCCTGGAGCATCGGAGTCTCCTACGAGCAGTACTTC
clone size: many; V gene: TRBV5-1; J gene: TRBJ2-7; D gene: TRBD1; CDR3 protein: CASSLGTGDEQYF; CDR3 DNA: TGCGCCAGCAGCCTGGGGACAGGGGACGAGCAGTACTTC
clone size: few; V gene: TRBV27; J gene: TRBJ2-7; D gene: -; CDR3 protein: CASSFSASGEQYF; CDR3 DNA: TGTGCCAGCAGTTTTTCGGCGTCAGGCGAGCAGTACTTC
clone size: -; V gene: TRBV7-2; J gene: TRBJ2-2; D gene: -; CDR3 protein: CASSLLSNTGELFF; CDR3 DNA: TGTGCCAGCAGCTTATTGAGTAACACCGGGGAGCTGTTTTTT
clone size: -; V gene: TRBV25-1; J gene: TRBJ2-2; D gene: TRBD1; CDR3 protein: CATPHPGQMTTGELFF; CDR3 DNA: TGTGCCACCCCCCACCCGGGACAGATGACCACCGGGGAGCTGTTTTTT
clone size: -; V gene: TRBV9; J gene: TRBJ1-4; D gene: -; CDR3 protein: CASTRGGAGKLFF; CDR3 DNA: TGTGCCAGCACCCGAGGGGGGGCCGGAAAACTGTTTTTT
clone size: -; V gene: TRBV3-1/TRBV3-2; J gene: TRBJ1-1; D gene: -; CDR3 protein: CASKGRDLYTEAFF; CDR3 DNA: TGTGCCAGCAAAGGCAGGGACTTATACACTGAAGCTTTCTTT
clone size: few; V gene: TRBV3-1/TRBV3-2; J gene: TRBJ1-4; D gene: TRBD1; CDR3 protein: CASSLRQGGEKLFF; CDR3 DNA: TGTGCCAGCAGCCTCAGACAGGGAGGTGAAAAACTGTTTTTT
clone size: -; V gene: TRBV6-5; J gene: TRBJ2-3; D gene: -; CDR3 protein: CASRTHGLPGDTQYF; CDR3 DNA: TGTGCCAGCAGGACCCACGGGTTGCCCGGGGATACGCAGTATTTT
clone size: few; V gene: TRBV27; J gene: TRBJ1-2; D gene: -; CDR3 protein: CASSSQGSFYGYTF; CDR3 DNA: TGTGCCAGCAGTTCACAGGGTTCCTTCTATGGCTACACCTTC
clone size: -; V gene: TRBV18; J gene: TRBJ1-1; D gene: -; CDR3 protein: CASSFTGSEAFF; CDR3 DNA: TGTGCCAGCTCATTCACAGGGTCTGAAGCTTTCTTT
clone size: -; V gene: TRBV27; J gene: TRBJ2-7; D gene: -; CDR3 protein: CASSKLGGAGYEQYF; CDR3 DNA: TGTGCCAGCAGTAAACTTGGGGGGGCCGGGTACGAGCAGTACTTC
clone size: once; V gene: TRBV20-1; J gene: TRBJ2-1; D gene: TRBD2; CDR3 protein: CSASQSGGAREQFF; CDR3 DNA: TGCAGTGCTAGTCAAAGCGGGGGGGCTAGGGAGCAGTTCTTC
clone size: -; V gene: TRBV5-1; J gene: TRBJ1-4; D gene: -; CDR3 protein: CASSLTATTNEKLFF; CDR3 DNA: TGCGCCAGCAGCCTAACAGCAACAACTAATGAAAAACTGTTTTTT
clone size: -; V gene: TRBV11-1; J gene: TRBJ2-7; D gene: TRBD1; CDR3 protein: CASSLDGQGADEQYF; CDR3 DNA: TGTGCCAGCAGCTTAGATGGACAGGGGGCGGACGAGCAGTACTTC
clone size: -; V gene: TRBV7-2; J gene: TRBJ2-2; D gene: TRBD2; CDR3 protein: CASSSLAGGLGYTGELFF; CDR3 DNA: TGTGCCAGCAGCTCTTTAGCGGGGGGCCTTGGGTACACCGGGGAGCTGTTTTTT